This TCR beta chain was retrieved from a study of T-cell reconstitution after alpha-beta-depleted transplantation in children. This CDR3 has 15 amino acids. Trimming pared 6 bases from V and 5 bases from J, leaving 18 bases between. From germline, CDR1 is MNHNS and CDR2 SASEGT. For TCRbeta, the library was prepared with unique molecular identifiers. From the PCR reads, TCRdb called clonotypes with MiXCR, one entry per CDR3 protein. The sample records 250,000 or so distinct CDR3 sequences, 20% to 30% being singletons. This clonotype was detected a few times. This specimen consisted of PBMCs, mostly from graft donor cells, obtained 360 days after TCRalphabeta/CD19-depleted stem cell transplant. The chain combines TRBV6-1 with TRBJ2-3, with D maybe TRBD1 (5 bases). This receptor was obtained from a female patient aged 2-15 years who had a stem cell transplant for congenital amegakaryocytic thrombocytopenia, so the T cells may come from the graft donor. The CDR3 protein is CASSLQVGLLDTQYF. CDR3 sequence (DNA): TGTGCCAGCAGCCTACAGGTTGGGCTATTAGATACGCAGTATTTT.